The entry below gives a single T cell receptor beta chain sequence along with its context. This entry is derived from a study of blood T cells in healthy people across ages. Together with a sample-barcoded 5' primer, a J-beta primer mix was included in a second PCR lasting roughly 6 to 12 cycles. Each CDR3 protein gets one entry after TCRdb re-called the 5' RACE reads with MiXCR. Among fewer than 900,000 distinct CDR3 sequences listed, roughly 45% were seen once. V lost 9 bases and J lost 9; bases outside the gene matches: 16. This CDR3 has 17 residues. The germline CDR1 and CDR2 sequences are MNHNY and SVGAGI (reference sequence).

The sequencing input was blood. The V gene is TRBV6-6, the J gene TRBJ2-1, with 14 nucleotides matching TRBD2. The clonotype originates from a woman aged 60-75 years in good health. The CDR3 DNA reads as TGTGCCAGTCCCCCGGCCGGGACTAGCGGGAGTGGAAGTGAGCAGTTCTTC. It specifies CASPPAGTSGSGSEQFF.